This T cell receptor beta chain was recorded in a study of cytomegalovirus exposure and HLA in healthy donors. Notes on the study in general: In an earlier analysis, in roughly 600 donors, most V segments appeared productive either ~87% or ~30% of the time.

This clone was detected only a few times. Antigen specificity is unknown. Vbeta (60) and Jbeta (13) primers were used in the PCR. Sequencing was performed with immunoSEQ multiplex PCR; in TCRdb, only in-frame clones are kept and a portion is missing. The repertoire holds some 190,000 clones, with 85% as singletons. The sequencing input was PBMCs. This TCR derives from a boy aged 2 to 10 in good health and CMV-seronegative.

The CDR3 protein is CASRQRAVEGWFF. DNA of the CDR3: TGTGCCAGCAGACAGAGAGCGGTCGAGGGTTGGTTCTTC. The chain uses TRBV28 and TRBJ2-1; D perhaps matches TRBD2 (5 bases). V was pared by 6 bases and J by 15 bases, with 21 bases between. Germline CDR1 reads MDHEN; CDR2 reads SYDVKM. The CDR3 sequence is 13 residues long. The full variable domain, rest sourced from reference TRBV28 and TRBJ2-1, is DVKVTQSSRYLVKRTGEKVFLECVQDMDHENMFWYRQDPGLGLRLIYFSYDVKMKEKGDIPEGYSVSREKKERFSLILESASTNQTSMYLCASRQRAVEGWFFGPGTRLTVL.